These T cell receptor beta chains were read from a single sample in a study of T cell responses to AZD1222 COVID-19 vaccine. Only in-frame clones appear in the TCRdb table, and some are missing; sequencing was by immunoSEQ multiplex PCR. The sample has 140,000 to 150,000 clones; 91% are singletons. The specimen comprised peripheral blood, sampled on day 0 of AZD1222 vaccination. Receptors were obtained from an adult in good health. The CDR3 runs from the conserved cysteine through the conserved F or W. The order of the fields is V gene, J gene, D gene, clone size, CDR3 DNA, CDR3 protein. D genes are given only for firm matches. Part of the rows lack a size; the others show once, few, many or a class for expanded clones.

>TRBV5-4|TRBJ2-7|TRBD1|.
TGTGCCAGCAGTTTTACAGGGGGGAAGAACGAGCAGTACTTC
CASSFTGGKNEQYF
>TRBV19|TRBJ1-5|TRBD1|.
TGTGCCAGCGGCCGACAGGGAGGTAATCAGCCCCAGCATTTT
CASGRQGGNQPQHF
>TRBV4-1|TRBJ2-2|.|.
TGCGCCAGCAGCCAACCATCGGCTGGGGCCCTAACCGGGGAGCTGTTTTTT
CASSQPSAGALTGELFF
>TRBV10-3|TRBJ1-5|TRBD1|.
TGTGCCATCATTCGACAGGGCCATCAGCCCCAGCATTTT
CAIIRQGHQPQHF
>TRBV6-1|TRBJ2-2|.|.
TGTGCCAGCAGTGATTTAGGGGTCGGGGAGCTGTTTTTT
CASSDLGVGELFF
>TRBV5-8|TRBJ2-7|.|.
TGTGCCAGCAGCCCTTCGACGTTGAGGGTGGAGCAGTACTTC
CASSPSTLRVEQYF
>TRBV7-7|TRBJ2-5|TRBD2|.
TGTGCCAGCAGCTTTGGCGGGAGGGAGACCCAGTACTTC
CASSFGGRETQYF
>TRBV7-9|TRBJ1-1|TRBD1|many
TGTGCCAGCAGCTTCGGGACAGACCTTGCTTTCTTT
CASSFGTDLAFF
>TRBV19|TRBJ2-7|.|.
TGTGCCAGTAGTACCGGGGGGCGGTCCTACGAGCAGTACTTC
CASSTGGRSYEQYF
>TRBV27|TRBJ1-6|.|.
TGTGCCAGCAGTTCTGCCCTCAGGGGCCATTCACCCCTCCACTTT
CASSSALRGHSPLHF
>TRBV28|TRBJ1-5|.|.
TGTGCCAGCAGCCCGGGGGGAGTGGGGGACCAGCCCCAGCATTTT
CASSPGGVGDQPQHF
>TRBV15|TRBJ1-2|.|.
TGTGCCACCAGCAGAGTGTCTACTAACTATGGCTACACCTTC
CATSRVSTNYGYTF
>TRBV21-1|TRBJ1-2|.|.
TGTGCCAGCACCCGGCCAGCTCCAGGGGATGGCTACACCTTC
CASTRPAPGDGYTF
>TRBV18|TRBJ2-2|.|.
TGTGCCAGCTCACCACCGGCAGACACCGGGGAGCTGTTTTTT
CASSPPADTGELFF
>TRBV6-2/TRBV6-3|TRBJ1-5|.|.
TGTGCCAGCAGTCGTGGACAGACAGATCAGCCCCAGCATTTT
CASSRGQTDQPQHF
>TRBV11-2|TRBJ2-5|TRBD2|.
TGTGCCAGCAGCTTAGATAGGAGCGGGGGAAAGACCCAGTACTTC
CASSLDRSGGKTQYF
>TRBV5-1|TRBJ2-1|TRBD2|.
TGCGCCAGCAGCTTGGTGTCATTGAGCGGGAACTACAATGAGCAGTTCTTC
CASSLVSLSGNYNEQFF
>TRBV5-4|TRBJ2-3|TRBD2|.
TGTGCCAGCAGCTTGAGGAGGCGGGGGGAAGATACGCAGTATTTT
CASSLRRRGEDTQYF
>TRBV11-1|TRBJ1-6|.|.
TGTGCCAGCAGCTTAGCCAGGAGCTCCTATAATTCACCCCTCCACTTT
CASSLARSSYNSPLHF
>TRBV7-9|TRBJ2-2|TRBD2|.
TGTGCCAGCAGCTTCTTCGCGGGGGGGCCGAACACCGGGGAGCTGTTTTTT
CASSFFAGGPNTGELFF
>TRBV19|TRBJ2-7|.|few
TGTGCCAGTAGTATAGGAAGCGAGCAGTACTTC
CASSIGSEQYF
>TRBV7-8|TRBJ2-7|.|.
TGTGCCAGCAGCCAAACCGGGATCCCCCACTACGAGCAGTACTTC
CASSQTGIPHYEQYF
>TRBV7-2|TRBJ2-7|.|.
TGTGCCAGCAGCCACAGGGTGTCACAGTACGAGCAGTACTTC
CASSHRVSQYEQYF
>TRBV5-5|TRBJ1-4|TRBD1|.
TGTGCCAGCAGCTTGTCGGGACAGGGGAATGAAAAACTGTTTTTT
CASSLSGQGNEKLFF
>TRBV14|TRBJ1-2|.|few
TGTGCCAGCAGCCAGGGACGTTTTAACTATGGCTACACCTTC
CASSQGRFNYGYTF
>TRBV4-3|TRBJ1-2|TRBD1|once
TGCGCCAGCAGCCAAGTCCGACAGGGGGGCTATGGCTACACCTTC
CASSQVRQGGYGYTF
>TRBV4-2|TRBJ1-2|TRBD1|.
TGTGCCAGCAGCCAAGGCGTGGGGACAGTTAACTATGGCTACACCTTC
CASSQGVGTVNYGYTF
>TRBV12-3/TRBV12-4|TRBJ1-1|.|.
TGTGCCAGCAGGCCTCAGGGGCACGAAGCTTTCTTT
CASRPQGHEAFF
>TRBV6-2/TRBV6-3|TRBJ2-1|TRBD1|.
TGTGCCAGCAGCCCCGCCCCCGGGACAGGCAAGAATGAGCAGTTCTTC
CASSPAPGTGKNEQFF
>TRBV7-2|TRBJ2-5|TRBD2|few
TGTGCCAGCAGCTTCCAAGCGGGGGGGCGAGAGACCCAGTACTTC
CASSFQAGGRETQYF
>TRBV12-5|TRBJ2-1|.|.
TGTGCTAGTGGTTCTCAAATTTTGACAATAGGGGTTCAGTTCTTC
CASGSQILTIGVQFF
>TRBV5-1|TRBJ2-2|TRBD2|.
TGCGCCAGCCGACTAGCTCCCGGGGAGCTGTTTTTT
CASRLAPGELFF
>TRBV27|TRBJ2-3|.|.
TGTGCCACCAGGGGAGGACACACAGATACGCAGTATTTT
CATRGGHTDTQYF
>TRBV27|TRBJ1-1|.|.
TGTGCCAGCAGTTTATCCATGGCAGCCACTGAAGCTTTCTTT
CASSLSMAATEAFF
>TRBV29-1|TRBJ1-5|TRBD1|.
TGCAGCGCCCGCACAGGGGGTGAGCCCCAGCATTTT
CSARTGGEPQHF
>TRBV6-2/TRBV6-3|TRBJ1-1|.|.
TGTGCCAGCAGCCAGGGGATATTGAACACTGAAGCTTTCTTT
CASSQGILNTEAFF
>TRBV9|TRBJ2-1|TRBD2|few
TGTGCCAGCAGCGTAGGACTAGCGCCGACCCCTGAGCAGTTCTTC
CASSVGLAPTPEQFF
>TRBV27|TRBJ1-1|.|once
TGTGCCAGCAGTTTAACCGGGCCGGATCGGGCTTTCTTT
CASSLTGPDRAFF
>TRBV6-6|TRBJ1-2|TRBD1|.
TGTGCCAGCAGTTCCGAGGGGGCGAACTATGGCTACACCTTC
CASSSEGANYGYTF
>TRBV28|TRBJ1-2|.|.
TGTGCCAGCAGTGTCCAGGAGCTATTAGACTATGGCTACACCTTC
CASSVQELLDYGYTF
>TRBV9|TRBJ1-2|.|.
TGTGCCAGCAGCCCACCCCCCGGGACAACATATGGCTACACCTTC
CASSPPPGTTYGYTF
>TRBV4-2|TRBJ1-2|.|.
TGTGCCAGCAGCCAAAGCCGGGACGGAAACTATGGCTACACCTTC
CASSQSRDGNYGYTF